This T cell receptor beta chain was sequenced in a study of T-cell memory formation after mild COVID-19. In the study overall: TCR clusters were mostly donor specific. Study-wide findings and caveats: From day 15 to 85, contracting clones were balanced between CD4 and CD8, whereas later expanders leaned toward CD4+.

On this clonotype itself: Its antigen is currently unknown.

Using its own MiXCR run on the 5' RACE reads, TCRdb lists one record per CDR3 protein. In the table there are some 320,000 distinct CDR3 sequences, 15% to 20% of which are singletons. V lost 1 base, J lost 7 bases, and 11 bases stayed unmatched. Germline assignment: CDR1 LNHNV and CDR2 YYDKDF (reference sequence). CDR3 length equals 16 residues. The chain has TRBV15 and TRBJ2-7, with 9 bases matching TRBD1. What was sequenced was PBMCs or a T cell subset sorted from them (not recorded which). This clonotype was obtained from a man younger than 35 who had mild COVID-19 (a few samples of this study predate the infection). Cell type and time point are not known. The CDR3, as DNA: TGTGCCACCAGCAGAGGGTTATTACAGGGGGCGAGTGAGCAGTACGTC. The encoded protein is CATSRGLLQGASEQYV.